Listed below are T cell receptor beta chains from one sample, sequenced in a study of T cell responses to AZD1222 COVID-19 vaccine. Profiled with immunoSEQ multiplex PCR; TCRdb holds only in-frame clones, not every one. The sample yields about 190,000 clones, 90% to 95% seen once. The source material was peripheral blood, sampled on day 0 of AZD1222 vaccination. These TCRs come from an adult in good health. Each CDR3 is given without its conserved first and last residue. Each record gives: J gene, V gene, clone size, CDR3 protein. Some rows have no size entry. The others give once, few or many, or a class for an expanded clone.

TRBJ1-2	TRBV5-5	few	ASSLVAGARSGFGYGYT
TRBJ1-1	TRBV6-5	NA	ASSYRPHEGTEAF
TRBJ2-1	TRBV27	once	ASSGTSGLLLSEQF
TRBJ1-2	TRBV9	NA	ASSHDWGYGYT
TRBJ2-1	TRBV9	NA	ASSVVTNEQF
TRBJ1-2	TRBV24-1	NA	ATSALPGDGYT
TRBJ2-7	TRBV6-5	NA	ASSYRQETYEQY
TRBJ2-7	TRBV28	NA	ASSLADSSYEQY
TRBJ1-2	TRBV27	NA	ASSPGTGGRGYT
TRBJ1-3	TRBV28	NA	ASSLLALQGARGNTIY
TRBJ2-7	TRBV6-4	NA	ASSKKHGLADLPYEQY
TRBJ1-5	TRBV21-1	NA	ASGLRTGGSLSNQPQH
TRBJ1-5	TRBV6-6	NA	ATLLRETYQPQH
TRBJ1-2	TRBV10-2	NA	ASSESNRVGST
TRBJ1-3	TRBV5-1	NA	ASSLVGGGNTIY
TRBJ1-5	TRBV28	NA	ASSETAGQGQPQH